The next 13 T cell receptor beta chains were all read from a single sample in a study of T cell repertoires in cytomegalovirus infection. TCRdb redid the calling of the reads with MiXCR, one entry per CDR3 protein. The sample holds a few hundred thousand distinct CDR3 sequences, about 23% seen once. The sequencing input was CD8+ T cells from PBMCs. These receptors all come from a human donor in good health (CMV status not recorded). Some clones in this sample may be carry-over from other donors' samples.

This CDR3 reads CSVGAGTETNYGYTF. CDR3 nucleotides: TGCAGCGTTGGGGCCGGGACAGAGACTAACTATGGCTACACCTTC. The rearrangement joins TRBV29-1 to TRBJ1-2; 7 bases are shared with TRBD1. The CDR3 consists of 15 residues. The trim removed 4 bases at V and 0 bases at J, leaving 8 bases unmatched. Germline V lookup: CDR1 SQVTM, CDR2 ANQGSEA.

This clonotype was counted at least ten times. This sequence joins TRBV6-6 and TRBJ2-1, with 11 bases lining up with TRBD1. With 2 bases clipped from V and 7 bases from J, the junction kept 4 bases outside the gene matches. The CDR3 is made up of 15 amino acids. CDR1 and CDR2 from the germline V gene are MNHNY and SVGAGI (reference sequence). The CDR3 loop is CASSYQGQGENEQFF. CDR3 DNA sequence: TGTGCCAGCAGTTACCAGGGACAGGGGGAAAATGAGCAGTTCTTC.

Turning to this clonotype: A much larger clone is a single base away; this may be a read error. The rearrangement links TRBV7-6 to TRBJ2-7; no reliable D call. CDR3 length: 14 amino acids. Germline V gene sequence: CDR1 SGHVS, CDR2 FNYEAQ. The CDR3 sequence is CANSLEVNVYEQYF. The DNA of the CDR3 is TGTGCCAACAGCTTAGAGGTTAACGTCTACGAGCAGTACTTC.

This clonotype showed up just a few times. This rearrangement joins TRBV28 to TRBJ2-4; D tentatively fits TRBD1 or TRBD2 (5 bases each). V shed 5 bases and J shed 8 bases, with 13 bases lying between them. CDR3 length: 13 amino acids. The germline CDR1 and CDR2 sequences are MDHEN and SYDVKM. The CDR3 loop reads CASSPRGGDIQYF. The CDR3 DNA reads as TGTGCCAGCAGTCCCCGTGGGGGAGACATTCAGTACTTC.

This clonotype appeared a few times. The chain is built from TRBV28 and TRBJ2-1; 12 positions agree with TRBD1. Germline values: CDR1 MDHEN, CDR2 SYDVKM. J gave up 9 bases and V 6 bases, and 6 bases lay outside the gene matches. The CDR3 is 14 residues long. CDR3 in amino acids: CASRSGQGASEQFF. For the CDR3, the DNA is TGTGCCAGCAGGTCGGGACAGGGGGCATCTGAGCAGTTCTTC.

This clonotype occurred a few times. This chain joins TRBV27 and TRBJ2-7; 9 nucleotides align to TRBD2. This CDR3 is 15 amino acids long. CDR1 is MNHEY, CDR2 SMNVEV, per germline (reference sequence). The junction had 2 bases not matched to a gene; V was cut back by 0 bases and J by 2 bases. CDR3 nucleotides: TGTGCCAGCAGTTTATCGGGCGGGGGGGCCTACGAGCAGTACTTC. Translating it yields CASSLSGGGAYEQYF.

This clonotype showed up many times. The chain joins TRBV28 to TRBJ2-3; possible D gene TRBD2, 5 bases. V was cut by 6 bases and J by 0 bases, with 13 bases left in between. CDR3 length: 15 amino acids. Germline-derived CDR1 and CDR2 are MDHEN and SYDVKM. The CDR3, as DNA: TGTGCCAGCAGCCCTAATACGGGAAGCACAGATACGCAGTATTTT. This codes for CASSPNTGSTDTQYF.

The chain is built from TRBV9 and TRBJ2-7, with D possibly matching TRBD1 (5 bases). Germline CDR1 is SGDLS and CDR2 is YYNGEE. The V and J ends lost 0 bases and 1 base respectively, with 8 bases between them. This CDR3 is built from 14 residues. CDR3 bases: TGTGCCAGCAGCGTAGAGGCAGGGTCCTACGAGCAGTACTTC. The encoded protein is CASSVEAGSYEQYF.

The V gene is TRBV29-1, the J gene TRBJ2-7, with unresolved D. The germline V gene has CDR1 SQVTM and CDR2 ANQGSEA. There are 13 residues in the CDR3. V was pared by 4 bases and J by 0 bases, with 10 bases between. CDR3 amino acids: CSVVYPDSYEQYF. The CDR3 DNA is TGCAGCGTTGTCTATCCGGACTCCTACGAGCAGTACTTC.

The CDR3 protein is CASSPGTGGHQETQYF. DNA for the CDR3: TGTGCCAGCAGCCCCGGGACGGGGGGACATCAAGAGACCCAGTACTTC. V is TRBV7-3 and J is TRBJ2-5, with D maybe TRBD2 (7 bases). The CDR3 has 16 residues. Trimming pared 5 bases from V and 2 bases from J, leaving 18 bases between. CDR1 is SGHTA, CDR2 FQGTGA, per germline.

The chain has TRBV5-1 and TRBJ2-3; 14 positions agree with TRBD2. The V gene end was trimmed by 3 bases and the J gene end by 2 bases; junction bases not matched to a gene: 5. The CDR3 is 17 amino acids. Per the germline V gene, CDR1 is SGHRS and CDR2 is YFSETQ. As DNA, the CDR3 is TGCGCCAGCAGCTCCCGACTAGCGGGGGGGGTCACAGATACGCAGTATTTT. As protein: CASSSRLAGGVTDTQYF.

This clonotype has a handful of counts. This sequence joins TRBV29-1 and TRBJ2-3; tentatively, D is TRBD2 (6 bases). The ends were cut back, 0 bases at V and 0 bases at J, with 10 bases in the middle. This CDR3 comprises 15 residues. Germline V gives CDR1 SQVTM, CDR2 ANQGSEA. This chain's CDR3 is CSVEDLGGSTDTQYF. CDR3 nucleotides: TGCAGCGTTGAAGATCTGGGGGGAAGCACAGATACGCAGTATTTT.

The chain's CDR3 is CASSNPGLGFSYEQYF. CDR3 nucleotides: TGTGCCAGCAGTAATCCGGGACTAGGGTTCTCCTACGAGCAGTACTTC. The chain links TRBV6-2 or TRBV6-3 to TRBJ2-7; TRBD2 matches 8 bases. V was clipped by 5 bases and J by 0 bases; unmatched bases: 9. Germline V gives CDR1 MNHEY, CDR2 SVGEGT. The CDR3 is made up of 16 amino acids.